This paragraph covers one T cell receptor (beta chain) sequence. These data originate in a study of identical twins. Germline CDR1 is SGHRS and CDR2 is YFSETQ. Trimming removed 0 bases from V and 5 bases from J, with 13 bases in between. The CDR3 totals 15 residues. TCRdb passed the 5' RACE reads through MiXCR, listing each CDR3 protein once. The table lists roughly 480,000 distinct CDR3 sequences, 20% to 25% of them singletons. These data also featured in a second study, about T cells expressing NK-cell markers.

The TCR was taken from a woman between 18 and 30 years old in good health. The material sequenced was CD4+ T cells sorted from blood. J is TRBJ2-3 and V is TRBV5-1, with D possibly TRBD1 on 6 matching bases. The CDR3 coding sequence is TGCGCCAGCAGCTTGGCCGGATGGGGACAAGATACGCAGTATTTT. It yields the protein CASSLAGWGQDTQYF.